The rows below give T cell receptor beta chains drawn from one sample of a study of patients and donors after allogeneic stem cell transplantation. Each CDR3 protein gets one entry after TCRdb re-called the RT-PCR reads with MiXCR. The table lists approximately 200,000 distinct CDR3 sequences, 35% to 50% of them singletons. The specimen sequenced was blood, either unsorted or a sorted T cell fraction (not recorded which). Source of these receptors: a human donor who was either an allogeneic HSCT recipient or a stem cell or donor lymphocyte infusion donor (not recorded which). It is not recorded whose cells these are; they may come from a transplant donor. CDR3s include the opening cysteine and the closing phenylalanine or tryptophan. A D gene is named only where the DNA matches it firmly. Where a row states a size, it is once, few, many or the class of an expanded clone; other rows omit it.

abundance	j_gene	d_gene	v_gene	CDR3nt	CDR3aa
-	TRBJ1-4	-	TRBV28	TGTGCCAGCGGGACGGCGAATGAAAAACTGTTTTTT	CASGTANEKLFF
few	TRBJ2-1	-	TRBV7-2	TGTGCCAGCACCGGGGGGGCGGACAGGGTCTACAATGAGCAGTTCTTC	CASTGGADRVYNEQFF
-	TRBJ2-3	TRBD2	TRBV6-6	TGTGCCAGCAGAAGACTAGCCGGAGAGGGAGATACGCAGTATTTT	CASRRLAGEGDTQYF
few	TRBJ1-4	TRBD1	TRBV4-2	TGTGCCAGCAGCCAAGACGCCAGGGGGAATGAAAAACTGTTTTTT	CASSQDARGNEKLFF
-	TRBJ1-2	-	TRBV12-3/TRBV12-4	TGTGCCAGCAGTTTAGGTCCCCAGACGGGAGGCTACACCTTC	CASSLGPQTGGYTF
-	TRBJ2-5	TRBD2	TRBV12-3/TRBV12-4	TGTGCCAGCAGTTCCCTGGGACTAGCGGGAGATGAGACCCAGTACTTC	CASSSLGLAGDETQYF
-	TRBJ2-7	TRBD2	TRBV6-2/TRBV6-3	TGTGCCAGCAGTACTAGCGTACCCTACGAGCAGTACTTC	CASSTSVPYEQYF
few	TRBJ2-5	-	TRBV12-3/TRBV12-4	TGTGCCAGCAGTTCTTACCGGGGCCCGTACCAAGAGACCCAGTACTTC	CASSSYRGPYQETQYF
few	TRBJ2-3	-	TRBV2	TGTGCCAGCAGTGGAAGGGGGAGTCGCACAGATACGCAGTATTTT	CASSGRGSRTDTQYF
-	TRBJ1-4	-	TRBV6-1	TGTGCCAGCAGTGATTGGGGAACTAATGAAAAACTGTTTTTT	CASSDWGTNEKLFF
-	TRBJ1-2	-	TRBV12-3/TRBV12-4	TGTGCCAGCGGGTTGGGCGGCGTTTATGGCTACACCTTC	CASGLGGVYGYTF
few	TRBJ2-3	-	TRBV15	TGTGCCACCAGCAGAGATCCCACTCAGAAACCGCCAGATACGCAGTATTTT	CATSRDPTQKPPDTQYF
-	TRBJ2-7	-	TRBV12-3/TRBV12-4	TGTGCCAGCAGTTCAGACAGGCCCTACGAGCAGTACTTC	CASSSDRPYEQYF
-	TRBJ2-7	TRBD1	TRBV27	TGTGCCAGCAGCTCAGTAGGGACAGGGTCTTACGAGCAGTACTTC	CASSSVGTGSYEQYF
-	TRBJ2-7	TRBD2	TRBV29-1	TGCAGCGTTCGGCAAGAAGCGGGACTCTACGAGCAGTACTTC	CSVRQEAGLYEQYF
-	TRBJ1-2	-	TRBV3-1	TGTGCCAGCAGCCAAGATAGCGGCACCTTGTATGGCTACACCTTC	CASSQDSGTLYGYTF
few	TRBJ1-2	-	TRBV7-8	TGTGCCAGCAGCTTAGTTCCGGACAACTATGGCTACACCTTC	CASSLVPDNYGYTF
few	TRBJ2-1	-	TRBV27	TGTGCCAGCAGTTTAATTACCCGCGTGACTGAGCAGTTCTTC	CASSLITRVTEQFF
few	TRBJ2-2	TRBD2	TRBV12-3/TRBV12-4	TGTGCCAGCAGTTTCACTAGCGGGAGGGCCCACGGGGAGCTGTTTTTT	CASSFTSGRAHGELFF
few	TRBJ1-1	-	TRBV5-6	TGTGCCAGCAGCCCCCATTTAGGTGGGGACACTGAAGCTTTCTTT	CASSPHLGGDTEAFF
-	TRBJ1-3	-	TRBV6-5	TGTGCCAGCAGTCTAGGGAAATGGAGCACCATATATTTT	CASSLGKWSTIYF
-	TRBJ1-1	-	TRBV12-3/TRBV12-4	TGTGCCAGCAGCCCCCTAGGAGACGCCCTGAACACTGAAGCTTTCTTT	CASSPLGDALNTEAFF
-	TRBJ2-7	-	TRBV28	TGTGCCAGCAGTTTAAAGAGCTTTAGCTCCTACGAGCAGTACTTC	CASSLKSFSSYEQYF
few	TRBJ2-7	-	TRBV4-3	TGCGCCAGCAGCCAAGATCCGGGAGACGAGCAGTACTTC	CASSQDPGDEQYF
-	TRBJ2-2	-	TRBV4-2	TGTGCCAGCAGCCAAGAGGGTAGCAGCTACACCGGGGAGCTGTTTTTT	CASSQEGSSYTGELFF
-	TRBJ2-7	TRBD2	TRBV28	TGTGCCAGCAGTTCGCGACTAGCGGGCTTCCTGTATGTTGCCTACGAGCAGTACTTC	CASSSRLAGFLYVAYEQYF
few	TRBJ2-1	-	TRBV5-1	TGCGCCAGCAGCCACGAACTGAATTATGAGCAGTTCTTC	CASSHELNYEQFF
few	TRBJ2-3	-	TRBV7-8	TGTGCCAGCAGCTTAGGTGCTAGCGCGCCGACAGATACGCAGTATTTT	CASSLGASAPTDTQYF
few	TRBJ2-1	TRBD2	TRBV5-1	TGCGCCAGCAGCTCGGGACTAGCCTACAATGAGCAGTTCTTC	CASSSGLAYNEQFF
few	TRBJ2-5	-	TRBV2	TGTGCCAGCAGTGAATATGAGGAACAAGAGACCCAGTACTTC	CASSEYEEQETQYF
few	TRBJ1-1	TRBD1	TRBV7-6	TGTGCCAGCAGCCTCAGGGGGACTGGCGGTGAAGCTTTCTTT	CASSLRGTGGEAFF
-	TRBJ1-1	-	TRBV15	TGTGCCACCAGCAGAGTTGGGCGAAACACTGAAGCTTTCTTT	CATSRVGRNTEAFF
-	TRBJ1-5	-	TRBV5-6	TGTGCCAGCAGCTTGGGGAGCGGGGGCTCCCTTTATCAGCCCCAGCATTTT	CASSLGSGGSLYQPQHF